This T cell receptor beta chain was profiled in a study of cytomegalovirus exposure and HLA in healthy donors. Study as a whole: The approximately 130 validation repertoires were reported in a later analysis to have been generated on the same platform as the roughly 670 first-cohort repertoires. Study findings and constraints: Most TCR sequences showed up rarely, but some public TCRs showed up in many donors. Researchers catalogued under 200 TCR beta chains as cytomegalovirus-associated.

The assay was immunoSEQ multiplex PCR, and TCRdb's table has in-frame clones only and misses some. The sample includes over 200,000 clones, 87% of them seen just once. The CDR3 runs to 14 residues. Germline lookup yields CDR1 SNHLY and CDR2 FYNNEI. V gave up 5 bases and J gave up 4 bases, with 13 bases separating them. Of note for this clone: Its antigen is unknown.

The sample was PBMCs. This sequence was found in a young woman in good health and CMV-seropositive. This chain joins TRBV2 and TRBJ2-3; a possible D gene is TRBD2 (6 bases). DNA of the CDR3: TGTGCCAGCAGTCCCGGGAGATCCGCAGATACGCAGTATTTT. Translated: CASSPGRSADTQYF.